This T cell receptor beta chain originates from a study of vaccination and CD4 T cells after COVID-19. Indicated treatment: roughly 10-day PBMC culture with coronavirus spike peptide pools or control peptides (ViraFEST assay). This clonotype turned up a few times. Its specificity is unknown. Study-level findings and limits: SARS-CoV-2-reactive clonotype medians increased from roughly 19 to 38, not significantly.

Sequencing of DNA taken from cultured CD4+ T cells relied on the Oncomine TCR Beta short-read assay. Using its own MiXCR run on the PCR reads, TCRdb lists one record per CDR3 protein. The sample lists roughly 13,000 distinct CDR3 sequences, 30% to 35% occurring once. Input material: CD4+ T cells from blood, cultured in vitro. This sequence originates from a human donor who had recovered from COVID-19.

The CDR3 DNA follows: TGTGCCAGCAGGGGGGAGTCCTACAATGAGCAGTTCTTC. It is translated as CASRGESYNEQFF. The rearrangement uses TRBV6-1 and TRBJ2-1; tentatively, D is TRBD1 or TRBD2 (5 bases each). Germline values: CDR1 MNHNS, CDR2 SASEGT. The CDR3 is 13 residues long. V shed 6 bases and J shed 1 base, with 7 bases lying between them.